This T cell receptor (beta chain) was identified in a study of blood T cell repertoires in COVID-19 (dated by TCRdb to the early 2020s). For context, the study as a whole: For ImmuneRACE Cohort 3, a participant was defined as recovered based on two consecutive negative NP/OP PCR tests, clearance by a healthcare professional, or resolution of symptoms. Collaborator samples came from the United States, Italy and Spain and covered acute and convalescent phases of COVID-19. The material from the prospective study consisted of cDNA or gDNA derived from T cells, B-cell-depleted T cells, or PBMCs. Deeply sampled blood TCRbeta repertoires from subjects exposed to, actively infected with, or recovered from COVID-19 were included in the dataset. A freely available public database, intended as a resource for researchers studying the immune response to SARS-CoV-2, is where the repertoires were released. The samples were drawn from the first 160 participants of the ongoing ImmuneRACE study and from more than 1,000 subjects provided by 6 global collaborators. The sample metadata nearly always contained a de-identified subject ID, COVID-19 status, age in years and sex. HLA class I and class II types, where available, came from metadata supplied by the sample provider rather than from assay-based typing.

Participants in the prospective study were enrolled through a virtual design, were aged roughly 18 to 90 years, and lived in 24 United States geographic areas. To assign participants to cohorts, the prospective study relied on clinical history that participants themselves reported in a screening survey and a study questionnaire. Each participant in the prospective study had whole blood, serum and a nasopharyngeal or oropharyngeal swab collected by mobile phlebotomists. Over a roughly 2-month period, participants in the prospective study had the option of providing additional blood draws and questionnaires. Prospective study blood samples were shipped either frozen or at room temperature before DNA extraction. The paper's findings and limits, for the study overall: The amount of clinical and demographic metadata varied by source and participant and was provided uncurated.

TCRbeta CDR3 regions were amplified from genomic DNA using the immunoSEQ Assay, a bias-controlled multiplex PCR. The paper's data handling went like this. The number of nucleated cells in each sample was estimated by amplification of reference gene primers within the assay. To quantify the absolute abundance of each unique TCRbeta CDR3 rearrangement, sequence reads were collapsed and filtered. Productive Simpson clonality was computed per sample as the square root of Simpson's diversity index over productive rearrangements. TCRdb obtained this table from immuneACCESS and retained in-frame rearrangements with V and J assigned. These tables miss some clones; where compared with another copy, unresolved V genes account for less than half of the shortfall, and the remainder is unexplained. V and J calls and clone size come straight from that table; D and trimming were deduced from the DNA. In this sample the table shows fewer than 150,000 clones, nearly 85% of which occur a single time. The ten largest clonotypes hold 3.9% of the sample.

This clone occurred once. Its antigen is unknown. Per-nucleotide qualities are absent, and no much larger clonotype sits a single base away. Sequencing input: PBMCs or T cells enriched from blood (not recorded which). The sequence was collected from a man in his forties or fifties in a cohort exposed to, infected with or recovered from COVID-19 (not recorded which).

In nucleotide form, the sequence is TGTGCCAGCAGCCAAGACCCCCTGACTAGCGGGGGGGCTGATGAGCAGTTCTTC. Its product reads: CASSQDPLTSGGADEQFF. The sequence links TRBV3-1 (or the pseudogene TRBV3-2) to TRBJ2-1; TRBD2 lines up with 14 middle nucleotides. Trimming removed 0 bases from V and 8 bases from J; the gene matches leave 9 bases unexplained. Spanning cysteine to phenylalanine, the CDR3 consists of 18 amino acids. The read is trimmed to its CDR3 DNA, 54 bases read in frame from base 1. Sequences LGHDT (CDR1) and YNNKEL (CDR2) are obtained from the germline V gene (reference sequence).